These T cell receptor beta chains were read from a single sample in a study of T cell responses to AZD1222 COVID-19 vaccine. Data came from immunoSEQ multiplex PCR; TCRdb stores just in-frame clones and leaves some out. Here the sample spans about 130,000 clones, 80% to 90% being singletons. Material: peripheral blood, obtained on day 0 of AZD1222 vaccination. These receptors were obtained from an adult in good health. Each CDR3 is given with its conserved first and last residue. The D gene is left open where the match is weak. Size is stated for part of the rows, as once, few or many counts, or as a class when the clone is expanded.

d_gene	v_gene	j_gene	abundance	CDR3nt	CDR3aa
-	TRBV5-5	TRBJ2-1	once	TGTGCCAGCAGCTTGGTGGCAGGGGTCTACAATGAGCAGTTCTTC	CASSLVAGVYNEQFF
-	TRBV15	TRBJ1-6	-	TGTGCCACCAGCCCAGGGTCTGATTCACCCCTCCACTTT	CATSPGSDSPLHF
TRBD2	TRBV18	TRBJ2-2	few	TGTGCCAGCTCACCGTGGACTAGCGGTTTGAACACCGGGGAGCTGTTTTTT	CASSPWTSGLNTGELFF
-	TRBV19	TRBJ2-7	few	TGTGCCAGTAAGACACAGGGTTCAGGTGAGCAGTACTTC	CASKTQGSGEQYF
-	TRBV30	TRBJ2-6	once	TGTGCCTGGGGTGGCCTGGGGCCCCCTGGGGCCAACGTCCTGACTTTC	CAWGGLGPPGANVLTF
TRBD1	TRBV13	TRBJ1-1	-	TGTGCCAGCAGCTTATTCGGACAGGAGGGGGTAAACACTGAAGCTTTCTTT	CASSLFGQEGVNTEAFF
-	TRBV12-3/TRBV12-4	TRBJ1-2	-	TGTGCCAGCAGTTTGATCACTTATGGCTACACCTTC	CASSLITYGYTF
-	TRBV4-1	TRBJ1-2	-	TGCGCCAGCAGCCAAGATAGGGATTGGTATGGCTACACCTTC	CASSQDRDWYGYTF
-	TRBV18	TRBJ1-4	-	TGTGCCAGCTCACCGGAGGGGGTTTATGAAAAACTGTTTTTT	CASSPEGVYEKLFF
TRBD2	TRBV7-9	TRBJ2-1	-	TGTGCCAGCAGCCCGCGGGGGGCTGCCTACAATGAGCAGTTCTTC	CASSPRGAAYNEQFF
-	TRBV6-5	TRBJ2-3	-	TGTGCCAGTTGGACAGACGGCACAGATACGCAGTATTTT	CASWTDGTDTQYF
-	TRBV7-9	TRBJ2-1	-	TGTGCCAGCAGCTTAGGAGGGCCCAACAATGAGCAGTTCTTC	CASSLGGPNNEQFF
-	TRBV12-2	TRBJ2-3	-	TGTGCAAGTCGCTCCTTCACAGATACGCAGTATTTT	CASRSFTDTQYF
-	TRBV6-5	TRBJ1-3	-	TGTGCCAGCAGTTACTCAAGCTCTGGAAACACCATATATTTT	CASSYSSSGNTIYF
-	TRBV28	TRBJ1-1	-	TGTGCCAGCAGTTTACGGACTGAAGCTTTCTTT	CASSLRTEAFF
-	TRBV2	TRBJ1-1	-	TGTGCCAGCAGTGAACAGGGAGCTCTGAACACTGAAGCTTTCTTT	CASSEQGALNTEAFF
TRBD2	TRBV7-2	TRBJ2-3	-	TGTGCCAGCAGCCCCAGTTGGGGGGGGATGAATACGCAGTATTTT	CASSPSWGGMNTQYF
TRBD1	TRBV3-1/TRBV3-2	TRBJ1-5	-	TGTGCCAGCAGCTCTGGGACAGGGACGGGACAGCCCCAGCATTTT	CASSSGTGTGQPQHF
-	TRBV19	TRBJ2-7	-	TGTGCCAGTAGGGAACGGGGTCTGGTAAACTACGAGCAGTACTTC	CASRERGLVNYEQYF
TRBD2	TRBV10-3	TRBJ2-3	-	TGTGCCATCAGTGACTTAGTGACTAGCGGGAGTAGCACAGATACGCAGTATTTT	CAISDLVTSGSSTDTQYF
TRBD1	TRBV5-6	TRBJ1-6	-	TGTGCCAGCAGCTTGAACCCGGACAGGAACGGCTATAATTCACCCCTCCACTTT	CASSLNPDRNGYNSPLHF
TRBD1	TRBV6-5	TRBJ2-7	-	TGTGCCAGCAGTTCCTTTGACAGGGATTACGAGCAGTACTTC	CASSSFDRDYEQYF
-	TRBV5-1	TRBJ2-7	-	TGCGCCAGCAGCTCGACCAGGGGTAACTACGAGCAGTACTTC	CASSSTRGNYEQYF
TRBD1	TRBV4-1	TRBJ2-1	few	TGCGCCAGCAGCCAAGATGGGGGACAGGTTGAGCAGTTCTTC	CASSQDGGQVEQFF
-	TRBV7-2	TRBJ1-1	-	TGTGCCAGCAGCGTGGGGCCTGGGACTGGGGAAGCTTTCTTT	CASSVGPGTGEAFF
-	TRBV4-2	TRBJ2-1	once	TGTGCCAGCAGCCAAGATCGAGACTCGGGATACAATGAGCAGTTCTTC	CASSQDRDSGYNEQFF
-	TRBV7-9	TRBJ2-7	-	TGTGCCAGCAGCCCGACTAGTGGGGCCACCTACGAGCAGTACTTC	CASSPTSGATYEQYF
-	TRBV11-3	TRBJ2-1	-	TGTGCCAGCAGCTCCAACAGGGAGGGTGAGCAGTTCTTC	CASSSNREGEQFF
-	TRBV6-5	TRBJ2-5	-	TGTGCCAGCAGTTTGGCGGGGTCCCAAGAGACCCAGTACTTC	CASSLAGSQETQYF
TRBD2	TRBV6-5	TRBJ2-1	-	TGTGCCAGCACCCCGGGAGGGACATACAATGAGCAGTTCTTC	CASTPGGTYNEQFF
-	TRBV5-1	TRBJ2-1	-	TGCGCCAGCAGCTTGCAGGCGGGAAACAATGAGCAGTTCTTC	CASSLQAGNNEQFF
TRBD1	TRBV7-9	TRBJ2-5	-	TGTGCCAGCAGCCTGTGGGACAGGTCACAAGAGACCCAGTACTTC	CASSLWDRSQETQYF
-	TRBV7-2	TRBJ2-7	-	TGTGCCAGCAGCTTCCGAGCGGTCTCCTACGAGCAGTACTTC	CASSFRAVSYEQYF
-	TRBV3-1/TRBV3-2	TRBJ2-7	-	TGTGCCAGCAGCCAAGGAAGGTACGAGCAGTACTTC	CASSQGRYEQYF
-	TRBV29-1	TRBJ1-1	-	TGCAGCGCCCACGGGGACACCCCGAACACTGAAGCTTTCTTT	CSAHGDTPNTEAFF
-	TRBV27	TRBJ1-1	-	TGTGCCAGCAGTTTTCATAACACTGAAGCTTTCTTT	CASSFHNTEAFF
TRBD1	TRBV30	TRBJ2-7	-	TGTGCCTCCGCTACAGGGGGCTCCTACGAGCAGTACTTC	CASATGGSYEQYF
-	TRBV12-3/TRBV12-4	TRBJ1-1	-	TGTGCCAGCAGTTTCGGGGGGAACACTGAAGCTTTCTTT	CASSFGGNTEAFF
-	TRBV28	TRBJ1-5	few	TGTGCCAGCAGTCGCGACGTGGGAGGCAATCAGCCCCAGCATTTT	CASSRDVGGNQPQHF